One sample yielded the 3 T cell receptor beta chains listed below, sequenced in a study of T-cell reconstitution after alpha-beta-depleted transplantation in children. A TCRbeta library incorporating unique molecular identifiers was prepared. TCRdb passed the PCR reads through MiXCR, listing each CDR3 protein once. This sample has 300,000 to 350,000 distinct CDR3 sequences, with more than 20% found just once. The source was PBMCs, mostly from graft donor cells, collected 180 days after TCRalphabeta/CD19-depleted stem cell transplant. The origin of the receptors is a male patient under 18 who had a stem cell transplant for acute lymphoblastic leukemia, so the T cells may come from the graft donor.

V usage is TRBV25-1 and J usage is TRBJ1-3; D possibly corresponds to TRBD1 (5 bases). Germline-derived CDR1 and CDR2 are MGHDK and SYGVNS. V dropped 3 bases and J dropped 2 bases, with 11 bases sitting between them. CDR3 length: 15 residues. CDR3 nucleotides: TGTGCCAGCAGTGACAACGGACACGCTGGAAACACCATATATTTT. It specifies CASSDNGHAGNTIYF.

The CDR3 DNA reads TGTGCCAGCAGCTTAGGCGTGGAGCGGGACATGGGGGCGGAGACCCAGTACTTC. This gives the protein CASSLGVERDMGAETQYF. The chain couples TRBV11-2 to TRBJ2-5; maybe TRBD2 (7 bases). The V gene lost 1 base and the J gene lost 5 bases, with 23 bases spanning the gap. Germline V gene data show CDR1 as SGHAT and CDR2 as FQNNGV. This CDR3 comprises 18 residues.

This clonotype was seen a handful of times. The chain uses TRBV6-1 and TRBJ1-2; a possible D gene is TRBD1 (6 bases). Germline V gene sequence: CDR1 MNHNS, CDR2 SASEGT. V was pared by 7 bases and J by 0 bases, with 15 bases between. This CDR3 contains 15 residues. In DNA form, the CDR3 reads TGTGCCAGCACCCCAGGGGTAGGAGCTAACTATGGCTACACCTTC. Amino acid sequence: CASTPGVGANYGYTF.